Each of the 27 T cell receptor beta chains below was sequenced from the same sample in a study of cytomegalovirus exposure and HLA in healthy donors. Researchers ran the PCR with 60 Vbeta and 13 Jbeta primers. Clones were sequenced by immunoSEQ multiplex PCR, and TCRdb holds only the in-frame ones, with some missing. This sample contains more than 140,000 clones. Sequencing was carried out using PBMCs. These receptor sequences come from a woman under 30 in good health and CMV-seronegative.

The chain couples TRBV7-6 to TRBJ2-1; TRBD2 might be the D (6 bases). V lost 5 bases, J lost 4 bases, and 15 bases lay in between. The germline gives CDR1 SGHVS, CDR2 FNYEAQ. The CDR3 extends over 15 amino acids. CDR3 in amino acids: CASSPRESGYNEQFF. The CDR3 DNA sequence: TGTGCCAGCAGCCCACGGGAGTCCGGGTACAATGAGCAGTTCTTC.

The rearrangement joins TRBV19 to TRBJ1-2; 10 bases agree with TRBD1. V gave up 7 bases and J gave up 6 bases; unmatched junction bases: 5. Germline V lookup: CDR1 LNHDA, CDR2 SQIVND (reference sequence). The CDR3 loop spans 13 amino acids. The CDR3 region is CASKLTGGNGYTF. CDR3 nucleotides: TGTGCCAGTAAACTGACAGGGGGCAATGGCTACACCTTC.

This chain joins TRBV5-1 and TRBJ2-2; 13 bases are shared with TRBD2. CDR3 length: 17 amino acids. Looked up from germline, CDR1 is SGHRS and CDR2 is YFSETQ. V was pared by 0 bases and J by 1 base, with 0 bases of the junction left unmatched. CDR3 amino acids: CASSLGTSGRNTGELFF. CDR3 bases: TGCGCCAGCAGCTTGGGGACTAGCGGGAGGAACACCGGGGAGCTGTTTTTT. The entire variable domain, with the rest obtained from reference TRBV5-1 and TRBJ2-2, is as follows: KAGVTQTPRYLIKTRGQQVTLSCSPISGHRSVSWYQQTPGQGLQFLFEYFSETQRNKGNFPGRFSGRQFSNSRSEMNVSTLELGDSALYLCASSLGTSGRNTGELFFGEGSRLTVL.

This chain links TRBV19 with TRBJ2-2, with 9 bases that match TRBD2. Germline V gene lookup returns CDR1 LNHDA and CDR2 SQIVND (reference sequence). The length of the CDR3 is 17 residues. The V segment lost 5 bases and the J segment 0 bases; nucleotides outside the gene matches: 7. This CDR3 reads CASSGLAGNSNTGELFF. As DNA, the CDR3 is TGTGCCAGTAGTGGGCTAGCGGGGAACTCGAACACCGGGGAGCTGTTTTTT.

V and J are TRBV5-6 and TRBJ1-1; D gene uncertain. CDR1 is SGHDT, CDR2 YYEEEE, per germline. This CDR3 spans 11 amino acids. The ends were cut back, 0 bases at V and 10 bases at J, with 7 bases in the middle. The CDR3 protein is CASSLAGRAFF. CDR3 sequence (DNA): TGTGCCAGCAGCTTGGCCGGTAGAGCTTTCTTT.

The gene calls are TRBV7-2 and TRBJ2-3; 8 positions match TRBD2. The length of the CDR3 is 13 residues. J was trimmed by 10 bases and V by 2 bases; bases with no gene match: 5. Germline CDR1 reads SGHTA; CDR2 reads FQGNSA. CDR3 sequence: CASSLSGGVPQYF. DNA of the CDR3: TGTGCCAGCAGCTTAAGCGGGGGAGTTCCGCAGTATTTT.

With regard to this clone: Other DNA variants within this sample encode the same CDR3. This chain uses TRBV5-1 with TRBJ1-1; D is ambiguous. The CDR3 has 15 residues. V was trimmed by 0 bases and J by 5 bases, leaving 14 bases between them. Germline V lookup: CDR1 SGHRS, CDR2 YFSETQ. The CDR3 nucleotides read TGCGCCAGCAGCTTGGGTGGAGAATGGAATACTGAAGCTTTCTTT. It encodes CASSLGGEWNTEAFF.

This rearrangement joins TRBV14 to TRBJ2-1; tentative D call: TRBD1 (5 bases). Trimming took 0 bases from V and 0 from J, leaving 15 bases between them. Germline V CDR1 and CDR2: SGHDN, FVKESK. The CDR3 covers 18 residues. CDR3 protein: CASSQDGSDDSSYNEQFF. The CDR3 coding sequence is TGTGCCAGCAGCCAAGATGGTTCAGATGACAGCTCCTACAATGAGCAGTTCTTC.

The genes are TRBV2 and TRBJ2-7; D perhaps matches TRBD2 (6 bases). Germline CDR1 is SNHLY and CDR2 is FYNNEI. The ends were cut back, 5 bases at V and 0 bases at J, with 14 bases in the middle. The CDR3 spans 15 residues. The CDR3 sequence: CASSLAWAFSYEQYF. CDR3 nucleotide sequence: TGTGCCAGCAGTCTAGCGTGGGCTTTCTCCTACGAGCAGTACTTC.

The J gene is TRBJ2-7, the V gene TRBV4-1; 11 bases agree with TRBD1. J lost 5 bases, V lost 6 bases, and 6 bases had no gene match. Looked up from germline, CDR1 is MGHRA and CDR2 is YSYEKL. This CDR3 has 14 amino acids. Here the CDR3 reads CASSEGTGGNEQYF. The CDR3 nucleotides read TGCGCCAGCAGTGAAGGGACAGGGGGAAACGAGCAGTACTTC.

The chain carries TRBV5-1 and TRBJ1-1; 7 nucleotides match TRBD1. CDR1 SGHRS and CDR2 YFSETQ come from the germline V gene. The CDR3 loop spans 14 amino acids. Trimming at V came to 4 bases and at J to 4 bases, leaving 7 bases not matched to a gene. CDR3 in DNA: TGCGCCAGCAGCCAGATCCAGGGGGGCACTGAAGCTTTCTTT. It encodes CASSQIQGGTEAFF.

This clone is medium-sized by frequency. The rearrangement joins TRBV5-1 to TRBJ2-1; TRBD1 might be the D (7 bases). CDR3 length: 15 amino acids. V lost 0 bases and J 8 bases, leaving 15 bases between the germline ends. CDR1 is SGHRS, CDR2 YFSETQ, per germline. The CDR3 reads CASSLGDGGTDEQFF. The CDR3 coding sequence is TGCGCCAGCAGCTTGGGAGACGGAGGGACAGATGAGCAGTTCTTC.

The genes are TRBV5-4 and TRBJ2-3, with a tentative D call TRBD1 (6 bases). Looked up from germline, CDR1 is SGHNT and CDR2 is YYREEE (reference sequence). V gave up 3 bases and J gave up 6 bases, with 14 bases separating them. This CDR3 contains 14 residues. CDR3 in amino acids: CASSSRSGGDTQYF. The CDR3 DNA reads TGTGCCAGCAGCTCGAGGAGTGGGGGCGATACGCAGTATTTT. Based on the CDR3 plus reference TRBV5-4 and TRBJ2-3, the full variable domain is ETGVTQSPTHLIKTRGQQVTLRCSSQSGHNTVSWYQQALGQGPQFIFQYYREEENGRGNFPPRFSGLQFPNYSSELNVNALELDDSALYLCASSSRSGGDTQYFGPGTRLTVL.

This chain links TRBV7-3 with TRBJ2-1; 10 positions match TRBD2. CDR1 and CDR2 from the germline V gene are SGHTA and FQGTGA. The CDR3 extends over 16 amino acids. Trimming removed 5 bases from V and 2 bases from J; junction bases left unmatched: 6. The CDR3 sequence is CASSPNSGRAYNEQFF. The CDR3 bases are TGTGCCAGCAGCCCGAACAGCGGGAGGGCCTACAATGAGCAGTTCTTC.

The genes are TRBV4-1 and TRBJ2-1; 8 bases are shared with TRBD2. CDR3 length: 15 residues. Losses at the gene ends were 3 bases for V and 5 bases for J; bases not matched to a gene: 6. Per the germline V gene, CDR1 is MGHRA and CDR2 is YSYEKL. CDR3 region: CASSQWGLGNNEQFF. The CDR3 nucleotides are TGCGCCAGCAGCCAGTGGGGACTAGGTAACAATGAGCAGTTCTTC.

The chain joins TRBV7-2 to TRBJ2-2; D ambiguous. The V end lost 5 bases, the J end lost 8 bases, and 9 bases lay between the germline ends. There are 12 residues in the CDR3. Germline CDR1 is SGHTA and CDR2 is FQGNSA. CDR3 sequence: CASSPLSGELFF. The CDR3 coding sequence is TGTGCCAGCAGCCCACTCTCTGGGGAGCTGTTTTTT.

The DNA of the CDR3 is TGTGCCAGCAGCTTGGCCGGGTCAGGGAAGCGGGCGGAGCTGTTTTTT. This gives the protein CASSLAGSGKRAELFF. The gene calls are TRBV5-4 and TRBJ2-2; possible D gene TRBD2, 6 bases. V lost 0 bases and J lost 10, with 19 bases in between. The V gene's germline CDR1 is SGHNT and CDR2 YYREEE (reference sequence). The CDR3 consists of 16 residues.

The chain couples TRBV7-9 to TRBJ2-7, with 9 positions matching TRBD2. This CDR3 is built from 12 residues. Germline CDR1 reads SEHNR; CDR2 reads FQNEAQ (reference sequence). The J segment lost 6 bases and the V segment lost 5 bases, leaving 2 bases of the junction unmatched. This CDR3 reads CASSGTSTEQYV. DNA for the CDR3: TGTGCCAGCAGCGGGACTAGCACCGAGCAGTACGTC.

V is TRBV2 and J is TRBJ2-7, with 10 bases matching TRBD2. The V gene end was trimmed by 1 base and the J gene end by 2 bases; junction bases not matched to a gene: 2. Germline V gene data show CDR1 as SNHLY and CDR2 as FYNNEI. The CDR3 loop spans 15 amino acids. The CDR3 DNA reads TGTGCCAGCAGTGAAGGGCTAGCGGGGGCCTACGAGCAGTACTTC. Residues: CASSEGLAGAYEQYF.

Written as DNA, the CDR3 is TGTGCCAGCAGCTTGGTCTGGGCGAGCTCCTACAATGAGCAGTTCTTC. The encoded protein is CASSLVWASSYNEQFF. The V call is TRBV11-2, the J call TRBJ2-1, with D hard to call. The V gene's germline CDR1 is SGHAT and CDR2 FQNNGV. This CDR3 has 16 residues. V shed 3 bases and J shed 0 bases, with 12 bases lying between them.

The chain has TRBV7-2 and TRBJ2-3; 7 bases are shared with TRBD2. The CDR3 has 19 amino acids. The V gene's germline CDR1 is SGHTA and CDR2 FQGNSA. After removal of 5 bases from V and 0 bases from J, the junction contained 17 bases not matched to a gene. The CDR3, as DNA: TGTGCCAGCAGCCCCCGTTGGGCTAGCGGAAACCGTAGCACAGATACGCAGTATTTT. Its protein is CASSPRWASGNRSTDTQYF.

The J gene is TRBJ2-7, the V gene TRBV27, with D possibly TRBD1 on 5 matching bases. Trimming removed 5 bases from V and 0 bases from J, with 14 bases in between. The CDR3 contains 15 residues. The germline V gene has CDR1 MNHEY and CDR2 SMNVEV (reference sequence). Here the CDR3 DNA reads TGTGCCAGCAGTCCCCGACAGTGGAGCTCCTACGAGCAGTACTTC. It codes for CASSPRQWSSYEQYF.

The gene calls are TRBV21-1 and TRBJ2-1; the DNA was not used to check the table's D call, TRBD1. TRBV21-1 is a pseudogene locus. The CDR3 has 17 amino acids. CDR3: CASSKSAGDRGRNEQFF. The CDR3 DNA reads TGTGCCAGCAGCAAAAGCGCCGGGGACAGGGGGAGGAATGAGCAGTTCTTC.

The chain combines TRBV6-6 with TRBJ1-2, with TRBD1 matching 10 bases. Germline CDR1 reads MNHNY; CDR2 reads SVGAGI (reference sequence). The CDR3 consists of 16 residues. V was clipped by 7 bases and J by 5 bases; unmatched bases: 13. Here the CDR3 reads CASTQDRGTYLYGYTF. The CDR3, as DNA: TGTGCCAGCACTCAGGACAGGGGGACCTATTTATATGGCTACACCTTC.

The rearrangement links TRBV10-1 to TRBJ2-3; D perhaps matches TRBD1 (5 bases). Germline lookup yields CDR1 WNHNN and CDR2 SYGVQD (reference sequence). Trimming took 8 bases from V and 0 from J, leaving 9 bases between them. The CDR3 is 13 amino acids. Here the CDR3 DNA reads TGCGCCAGCGGTAGGGGAAGCACAGATACGCAGTATTTT. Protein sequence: CASGRGSTDTQYF.

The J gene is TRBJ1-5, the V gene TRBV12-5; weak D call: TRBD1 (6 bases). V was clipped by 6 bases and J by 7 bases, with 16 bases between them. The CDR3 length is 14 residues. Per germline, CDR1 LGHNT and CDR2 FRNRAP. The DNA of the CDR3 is TGTGCTAGTGGCCAAAACAGGGCGGAGCAGCCCCAGCATTTT. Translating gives CASGQNRAEQPQHF.

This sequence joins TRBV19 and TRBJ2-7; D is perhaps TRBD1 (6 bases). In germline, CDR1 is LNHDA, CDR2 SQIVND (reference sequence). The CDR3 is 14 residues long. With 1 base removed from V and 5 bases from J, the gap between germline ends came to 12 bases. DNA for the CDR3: TGTGCCAGTAGTATAGGGCAGGGGATCAACGAGCAGTACTTC. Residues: CASSIGQGINEQYF.